Listed below are T cell receptor beta chains from one sample, sequenced in a study of cytomegalovirus exposure and HLA in healthy donors. Some clones are missing from TCRdb's copy, which holds only in-frame ones; the method was immunoSEQ multiplex PCR. The table shows 170,000 or so clones, with 60% to 80% occurring only once. The sample consisted of PBMCs. These receptors came from a man in his 60s in good health and CMV-seronegative. Each CDR3 is given with its conserved first and last residue. Fields, in order: D gene, J gene, V gene, clone size, CDR3 DNA, CDR3 protein. A D gene is named only where the DNA matches it firmly. Rows may omit the clone size; those that give it use once, few, many or a size class.

>-|TRBJ1-4|TRBV7-9|-
TGTGCCAGCAGCCAGGACAATTGGGATGAAAAACTGTTTTTT
CASSQDNWDEKLFF
>-|TRBJ2-1|TRBV14|-
TGTGCCAGCAGCCAGTCCTCGGTCTACAATGAGCAGTTCTTC
CASSQSSVYNEQFF
>-|TRBJ2-5|TRBV19|-
TGTGCCAGTAGTATAGAAGAAAACGGGGAGACCCAGTACTTC
CASSIEENGETQYF
>-|TRBJ2-1|TRBV5-1|-
TGCGCCAGCAGCTCAGGGGCGAGCAATGAGCAGTTCTTC
CASSSGASNEQFF
>-|TRBJ2-7|TRBV30|-
TGTGCCTGGAGTACAGCCACCTACGAGCAGTACTTC
CAWSTATYEQYF
>TRBD1|TRBJ1-4|TRBV7-8|-
TGTGCCAGCAGCCAGGACAGGGGGAATGAAAAACTGTTTTTT
CASSQDRGNEKLFF
>TRBD2|TRBJ2-1|TRBV7-2|-
TGTGCCAGCAGCCCCGGACTAGCGGGAGGGTCCAATGAGCAGTTCTTC
CASSPGLAGGSNEQFF
>-|TRBJ2-2|TRBV19|-
TGTGCCAGTAGTATCCCAGGAGGGACCGGGGAGCTGTTTTTT
CASSIPGGTGELFF
>-|TRBJ1-2|TRBV10-3|-
TGTGCCATCAGTGAGTCGGCAGGATCTAACTATGGCTACACCTTC
CAISESAGSNYGYTF
>TRBD1|TRBJ1-5|TRBV2|-
TGTGCCAGCAGTGTGGAGACAGGGGGCAATCAGCCCCAGCATTTT
CASSVETGGNQPQHF
>-|TRBJ2-7|TRBV6-5|once
TGTGCCAGCAGTTACTCGACCCCTGGGCAGGTCTACGAGCAGTACTTC
CASSYSTPGQVYEQYF
>TRBD2|TRBJ2-7|TRBV30|once
TGTGCCTGGAGTGTACCCGGGGGGGAGCAGTACTTC
CAWSVPGGEQYF
>-|TRBJ1-1|TRBV5-4|-
TGTGCCAGCATATCTGGGGGCGCTAAAACTGAAGCTTTCTTT
CASISGGAKTEAFF
>-|TRBJ2-2|TRBV10-1|-
TGCGCCAGCAGTGAGTCGCGGAGCGCCGGGGAGCTGTTTTTT
CASSESRSAGELFF
>TRBD1|TRBJ2-1|TRBV7-9|few
TGTGCCAGCAACCGGTTAGGGACAGGGGCGACAAATGAGCAGTTCTTC
CASNRLGTGATNEQFF
>-|TRBJ1-1|TRBV7-9|-
TGTGCCAGCAGCTTAGTCAACAGCGGAGCTTTCTTT
CASSLVNSGAFF
>TRBD2|TRBJ2-2|TRBV13|-
TGTGCCAGCAGTCCCCCAGCGGGAGTGGGCACCGGGGAGCTGTTTTTT
CASSPPAGVGTGELFF
>-|TRBJ2-2|TRBV28|-
TGTGCCAGCAGTATCCGGGGCGGGGAGCTGTTTTTT
CASSIRGGELFF
>-|TRBJ2-3|TRBV29-1|-
TGCAGCGTTGGGGGGGGCACAGATACGCAGTATTTT
CSVGGGTDTQYF
>TRBD1|TRBJ1-2|TRBV29-1|-
TGCAGCGTTGACGGCAGGGGGTTTGATCACTATGGCTACACCTTC
CSVDGRGFDHYGYTF
>TRBD2|TRBJ2-7|TRBV9|-
TGTGCCAGCAGCGGAGTAGCTAGCGGGAGGGCCCACGAGCAGTACTTC
CASSGVASGRAHEQYF
>TRBD1|TRBJ1-4|TRBV19|-
TGTGCCAGTAGTATGGGACAGGGGGCTTATGAAAAACTGTTTTTT
CASSMGQGAYEKLFF
>-|TRBJ2-2|TRBV9|-
TGTGCCAGCTCGAGCACCGGGGAGCTGTTTTTT
CASSSTGELFF
>TRBD1|TRBJ1-6|TRBV19|once
TGTGCCAGTAGTCTCCTCCAGGGGGCACTGGATAATTCACCCCTCCACTTT
CASSLLQGALDNSPLHF
>-|TRBJ2-7|TRBV7-8|few
TGTGCCAGCAGCAGTCAGGAGGGTGAGCAGTACTTC
CASSSQEGEQYF
>TRBD1|TRBJ2-7|TRBV18|-
TGTGCCAGCTCACGTGGACAGGACAATGACGAGCAGTACTTC
CASSRGQDNDEQYF
>TRBD1|TRBJ1-1|TRBV29-1|few
TGCAGCGTGAGAGGTCAGGGGGCAGTCATGAACACTGAAGCTTTCTTT
CSVRGQGAVMNTEAFF
>-|TRBJ2-2|TRBV19|-
TGTGCCAGTAGTTCTCAGGGCACCGGGGAGCTGTTTTTT
CASSSQGTGELFF